The clone carrying this TCR beta chain was detected a few times. Its antigen remains unknown. This record belongs to a study of T cell responses to AZD1222 COVID-19 vaccine. Study-wide findings and caveats: Unmutated variant regions are reportedly the target of nearly half of TCRs that are spike-specific. Mostly white British, mostly female donors; authors suggested clonal diversity may be underestimated. At 160-218 and 743-854, vaccine-associated CD4 TCRs were dominant, and they spanned spike.

The CDR3 is 14 residues long. The V and J ends lost 5 bases and 4 bases respectively, with 14 bases between them. Germline CDR1 SGHAT, CDR2 FQNNGV. The assay was immunoSEQ multiplex PCR, and TCRdb's table has in-frame clones only and misses some. The sample includes some 150,000 clones, roughly 94% of them seen just once. This sequence joins TRBV11-2 and TRBJ1-2; D gene uncertain. The TCR comes from an adult in good health. The source material was peripheral blood, sampled on day 0 of AZD1222 vaccination. CDR3 loop: CASSRAGSGYGYTF. In DNA form, the CDR3 reads TGTGCCAGCAGCCGAGCGGGCAGTGGCTATGGCTACACCTTC.